The present TCR beta chain was sequenced within a study of shared clonotypes between healthy human individuals. Points from the study as a whole: In several donors, about 5% of naive CD4 clonotypes appeared in common. The expectation was that sequencing depth would affect clonotype sharing among donors.

Trimming shortened V by 2 bases and J by 6 bases, and 9 bases separated the two germline ends. Germline V gives CDR1 MNHNY, CDR2 SVGAGI (reference sequence). CDR3 size: 13 residues. This clone occurred a few times. Its antigen is not identified. At deep level, the assay was performed. Sequencing was performed with immunoSEQ multiplex PCR; in TCRdb, only in-frame clones are kept and a portion is missing. In the table there are about 190,000 clones, 60% to 75% of which are singletons. The sequenced material came from memory CD4+ T cells sorted from blood. As to subset: CD45RA-negative fraction. This clonotype was sampled from a man aged 30 to 45 in good health. This rearrangement joins TRBV6-6 to TRBJ2-3; D not certain. The CDR3 loop is CASSYRSSDTQYF. The CDR3, as DNA: TGTGCCAGCAGTTACCGCTCCTCCGATACGCAGTATTTT.